A selection of T cell receptor beta chains follows, all from one sample in a study of blood T cell repertoires in COVID-19. Only in-frame clones appear in the TCRdb table, and some are missing; sequencing was by immunoSEQ multiplex PCR. Altogether about 130,000 clones are present, about 90% being singletons, with the ten largest covering around 19%. The sequencing sample was made of peripheral blood. These receptors all come from a woman aged 45-65 years who had recovered from COVID-19. The CDR3 runs from the conserved cysteine through the conserved F or W. The order of the fields is D gene, V gene, clone size, J gene, CDR3 protein, CDR3 DNA. D genes are given only for firm matches. Size values are once, few and many counts, or a class for expanded clones, and some rows have none.

d_gene: -
v_gene: TRBV19
abundance: -
j_gene: TRBJ1-4
CDR3aa: CASSIRTANEKLFF
CDR3nt: TGTGCCAGTAGTATACGGACAGCCAATGAAAAACTGTTTTTT

d_gene: TRBD1
v_gene: TRBV5-1
abundance: -
j_gene: TRBJ1-1
CDR3aa: CASSLLTGDQGAFF
CDR3nt: TGCGCCAGCAGCTTGTTGACAGGGGACCAGGGAGCTTTCTTT

d_gene: TRBD1
v_gene: TRBV30
abundance: -
j_gene: TRBJ2-1
CDR3aa: CAWTSFGTGAYNEQFF
CDR3nt: TGTGCCTGGACTTCGTTTGGGACAGGGGCCTACAATGAGCAGTTCTTC

d_gene: TRBD1
v_gene: TRBV6-5
abundance: -
j_gene: TRBJ1-3
CDR3aa: CASSRQGNSGNTIYF
CDR3nt: TGTGCCAGCAGCCGACAGGGAAACTCTGGAAACACCATATATTTT

d_gene: TRBD2
v_gene: TRBV19
abundance: -
j_gene: TRBJ2-1
CDR3aa: CASSPRVAGGKGSYNEQFF
CDR3nt: TGTGCCAGTAGTCCCCGGGTAGCGGGAGGGAAGGGCTCCTACAATGAGCAGTTCTTC

d_gene: -
v_gene: TRBV7-2
abundance: -
j_gene: TRBJ2-3
CDR3aa: CASSAGKSFTDTQYF
CDR3nt: TGTGCCAGCAGCGCCGGGAAGAGCTTCACAGATACGCAGTATTTT

d_gene: -
v_gene: TRBV5-1
abundance: -
j_gene: TRBJ2-5
CDR3aa: CASSAEGAQETQYF
CDR3nt: TGCGCCAGCAGCGCGGAGGGGGCCCAAGAGACCCAGTACTTC

d_gene: -
v_gene: TRBV21-1
abundance: -
j_gene: TRBJ1-5
CDR3aa: CASSLPSAPGIKPQHF
CDR3nt: TGTGCCAGCAGTTTGCCCAGCGCACCAGGGATCAAGCCCCAGCATTTT

d_gene: -
v_gene: TRBV7-2
abundance: few
j_gene: TRBJ1-1
CDR3aa: CASSLLPGGTEAFF
CDR3nt: TGTGCCAGCAGCTTACTACCGGGGGGTACCGAAGCTTTCTTT

d_gene: TRBD2
v_gene: TRBV5-4
abundance: once
j_gene: TRBJ2-3
CDR3aa: CASSPPAGGQTDTQYF
CDR3nt: TGTGCCAGCAGCCCGCCGGCGGGGGGGCAAACAGATACGCAGTATTTT

d_gene: -
v_gene: TRBV4-2
abundance: -
j_gene: TRBJ1-6
CDR3aa: CASSQVRRQNNSPLHF
CDR3nt: TGTGCCAGCAGCCAAGTACGGAGACAGAATAATTCACCCCTCCACTTT

d_gene: -
v_gene: TRBV11-2
abundance: few
j_gene: TRBJ1-4
CDR3aa: CASSFPEFLNEKLFF
CDR3nt: TGTGCCAGCAGCTTCCCGGAGTTCCTTAATGAAAAACTGTTTTTT

d_gene: TRBD2
v_gene: TRBV13
abundance: -
j_gene: TRBJ2-1
CDR3aa: CASSSAGGPNEQFF
CDR3nt: TGTGCCAGCAGCTCTGCGGGAGGGCCGAATGAGCAGTTCTTC

d_gene: -
v_gene: TRBV18
abundance: -
j_gene: TRBJ1-2
CDR3aa: CASSPPSQYDGYTF
CDR3nt: TGTGCCAGCTCACCACCGTCCCAGTATGATGGCTACACCTTC

d_gene: TRBD2
v_gene: TRBV4-1
abundance: -
j_gene: TRBJ2-7
CDR3aa: CASSRGLAGMYEQYF
CDR3nt: TGCGCCAGCAGCCGGGGACTAGCGGGAATGTACGAGCAGTACTTC

d_gene: -
v_gene: TRBV5-1
abundance: once
j_gene: TRBJ1-1
CDR3aa: CASSLPRRGTEAFF
CDR3nt: TGCGCCAGCAGCTTGCCCCGACGGGGCACTGAAGCTTTCTTT

d_gene: TRBD2
v_gene: TRBV7-8
abundance: -
j_gene: TRBJ2-3
CDR3aa: CASSLVLATDTQYF
CDR3nt: TGTGCCAGCAGCTTAGTACTAGCGACAGATACGCAGTATTTT

d_gene: -
v_gene: TRBV4-1
abundance: -
j_gene: TRBJ2-2
CDR3aa: CASSQDSGGELFF
CDR3nt: TGCGCCAGCAGCCAAGATTCCGGCGGGGAGCTGTTTTTT

d_gene: TRBD1
v_gene: TRBV5-6
abundance: -
j_gene: TRBJ1-2
CDR3aa: CASSPDRGVNYGYTF
CDR3nt: TGTGCCAGCAGCCCAGACAGGGGGGTGAACTATGGCTACACCTTC

d_gene: -
v_gene: TRBV7-9
abundance: -
j_gene: TRBJ1-4
CDR3aa: CASSPRGGLSNEKLFF
CDR3nt: TGTGCCAGCAGCCCACGCGGGGGGCTTTCTAATGAAAAACTGTTTTTT

d_gene: TRBD2
v_gene: TRBV29-1
abundance: once
j_gene: TRBJ2-1
CDR3aa: CSVVISGGVNEQFF
CDR3nt: TGCAGCGTTGTGATCAGCGGGGGGGTGAATGAGCAGTTCTTC

d_gene: TRBD1
v_gene: TRBV7-6
abundance: -
j_gene: TRBJ2-1
CDR3aa: CASSLQGAHYYEQFF
CDR3nt: TGTGCCAGCAGCTTACAGGGGGCGCATTACTATGAGCAGTTCTTC

d_gene: -
v_gene: TRBV2
abundance: -
j_gene: TRBJ1-3
CDR3aa: CASSATTVNSGNTIYF
CDR3nt: TGTGCCAGCAGTGCAACGACAGTAAACTCTGGAAACACCATATATTTT

d_gene: TRBD1
v_gene: TRBV6-6
abundance: -
j_gene: TRBJ1-2
CDR3aa: CASSYPQTGGGGYTF
CDR3nt: TGTGCCAGCAGTTACCCCCAGACAGGGGGAGGTGGCTACACCTTC

d_gene: -
v_gene: TRBV7-9
abundance: -
j_gene: TRBJ1-2
CDR3aa: CASSSQAQAFNYGYTF
CDR3nt: TGTGCCAGCAGCTCCCAGGCGCAGGCCTTTAACTATGGCTACACCTTC

d_gene: TRBD1
v_gene: TRBV10-3
abundance: once
j_gene: TRBJ1-2
CDR3aa: CAITQLGQAEGNGYTF
CDR3nt: TGTGCCATCACCCAACTTGGACAGGCGGAGGGAAATGGCTACACCTTC

d_gene: -
v_gene: TRBV18
abundance: once
j_gene: TRBJ1-6
CDR3aa: CASSPYSAGQLSNSPLHF
CDR3nt: TGTGCCAGCTCACCCTATTCCGCCGGACAGCTTTCTAATTCACCCCTCCACTTT

d_gene: -
v_gene: TRBV9
abundance: -
j_gene: TRBJ2-2
CDR3aa: CASSVEGHTGELFF
CDR3nt: TGTGCCAGCAGCGTCGAGGGTCACACCGGGGAGCTGTTTTTT

d_gene: -
v_gene: TRBV6-1
abundance: -
j_gene: TRBJ2-1
CDR3aa: CASSDRRGSYNEQFF
CDR3nt: TGTGCCAGCAGTGATAGACGGGGATCCTACAATGAGCAGTTCTTC

d_gene: TRBD1
v_gene: TRBV9
abundance: -
j_gene: TRBJ1-3
CDR3aa: CASSVNTGGGNTIYF
CDR3nt: TGTGCCAGCAGCGTAAACACAGGGGGAGGAAACACCATATATTTT

d_gene: TRBD2
v_gene: TRBV11-3
abundance: -
j_gene: TRBJ2-7
CDR3aa: CASMRSGTSGTTYEQYF
CDR3nt: TGTGCCAGCATGCGATCCGGGACTAGCGGGACAACCTACGAGCAGTACTTC

d_gene: TRBD1
v_gene: TRBV6-5
abundance: -
j_gene: TRBJ2-1
CDR3aa: CASRRNRGINNEQFF
CDR3nt: TGTGCCAGCAGAAGAAACAGGGGTATTAACAATGAGCAGTTCTTC

d_gene: TRBD1
v_gene: TRBV4-1
abundance: -
j_gene: TRBJ2-2
CDR3aa: CASSQDRVTGELFF
CDR3nt: TGCGCCAGCAGCCAGGACAGGGTCACCGGGGAGCTGTTTTTT

d_gene: TRBD1
v_gene: TRBV27
abundance: -
j_gene: TRBJ2-2
CDR3aa: CASKDLTGPLALRGTGELFF
CDR3nt: TGTGCCAGCAAGGACCTGACAGGGCCCTTAGCTCTCCGCGGCACCGGGGAGCTGTTTTTT

d_gene: TRBD2
v_gene: TRBV19
abundance: -
j_gene: TRBJ2-7
CDR3aa: CASSIIASGNYEQYF
CDR3nt: TGTGCCAGTAGTATTATAGCTAGCGGGAACTACGAGCAGTACTTC

d_gene: TRBD2
v_gene: TRBV7-8
abundance: -
j_gene: TRBJ2-3
CDR3aa: CASSLGVAGPPHTDTQYF
CDR3nt: TGTGCCAGCAGCCTAGGGGTAGCGGGCCCACCCCACACAGATACGCAGTATTTT

d_gene: -
v_gene: TRBV24-1
abundance: -
j_gene: TRBJ1-5
CDR3aa: CATSGHSNQPQHF
CDR3nt: TGTGCCACCAGTGGTCATAGCAATCAGCCCCAGCATTTT

d_gene: -
v_gene: TRBV30
abundance: -
j_gene: TRBJ1-2
CDR3aa: CAWSEPPIYGYTF
CDR3nt: TGTGCCTGGAGCGAGCCTCCGATCTATGGCTACACCTTC

d_gene: TRBD1
v_gene: TRBV15
abundance: -
j_gene: TRBJ1-5
CDR3aa: CATSREGQGVQPQHF
CDR3nt: TGTGCCACCAGCAGAGAAGGACAGGGGGTTCAGCCCCAGCATTTT

d_gene: -
v_gene: TRBV7-6
abundance: -
j_gene: TRBJ2-2
CDR3aa: CASTLTPGITGELFF
CDR3nt: TGTGCCAGCACCTTAACCCCGGGGATCACCGGGGAGCTGTTTTTT

d_gene: TRBD1
v_gene: TRBV5-1
abundance: -
j_gene: TRBJ1-1
CDR3aa: CASRLDRGTEAFF
CDR3nt: TGCGCCAGCAGACTCGACAGGGGCACTGAAGCTTTCTTT

d_gene: -
v_gene: TRBV11-2
abundance: -
j_gene: TRBJ1-1
CDR3aa: CASSLEGGSPEAFF
CDR3nt: TGTGCCAGCAGCTTAGAAGGCGGAAGTCCTGAAGCTTTCTTT

d_gene: TRBD1
v_gene: TRBV27
abundance: -
j_gene: TRBJ2-7
CDR3aa: CASSARTGKPPEQYF
CDR3nt: TGTGCCAGCAGTGCGAGGACAGGCAAACCCCCTGAGCAGTACTTC

d_gene: -
v_gene: TRBV28
abundance: -
j_gene: TRBJ1-3
CDR3aa: CASRSTGVQGRDF
CDR3nt: TGTGCCAGCAGGAGCACGGGGGTTCAGGGAAGGGATTTT

d_gene: TRBD1
v_gene: TRBV11-2
abundance: -
j_gene: TRBJ2-7
CDR3aa: CASSTGQPSYEQYF
CDR3nt: TGTGCCAGCAGTACGGGACAGCCTTCCTACGAGCAGTACTTC

d_gene: TRBD1
v_gene: TRBV18
abundance: once
j_gene: TRBJ2-7
CDR3aa: CASSQPGTPGQGAYEQYF
CDR3nt: TGTGCCAGCTCACAGCCGGGGACACCGGGACAGGGGGCCTACGAGCAGTACTTC

d_gene: TRBD1
v_gene: TRBV19
abundance: once
j_gene: TRBJ1-4
CDR3aa: CASSLTGVNEKLFF
CDR3nt: TGTGCCAGTAGCCTGACAGGGGTAAATGAAAAACTGTTTTTT

d_gene: TRBD1
v_gene: TRBV7-8
abundance: -
j_gene: TRBJ1-6
CDR3aa: CASSLEGAAPLHF
CDR3nt: TGTGCCAGCAGCTTAGAGGGGGCTGCGCCCCTCCACTTT

d_gene: -
v_gene: TRBV6-5
abundance: -
j_gene: TRBJ2-1
CDR3aa: CASSYSTGAYEQFF
CDR3nt: TGTGCCAGCAGTTACTCGACGGGTGCTTATGAGCAGTTCTTC

d_gene: -
v_gene: TRBV5-1
abundance: many
j_gene: TRBJ1-6
CDR3aa: CASNRQPADSYNSPLHF
CDR3nt: TGCGCCAGCAACCGGCAGCCCGCGGACTCCTATAATTCACCCCTCCACTTT